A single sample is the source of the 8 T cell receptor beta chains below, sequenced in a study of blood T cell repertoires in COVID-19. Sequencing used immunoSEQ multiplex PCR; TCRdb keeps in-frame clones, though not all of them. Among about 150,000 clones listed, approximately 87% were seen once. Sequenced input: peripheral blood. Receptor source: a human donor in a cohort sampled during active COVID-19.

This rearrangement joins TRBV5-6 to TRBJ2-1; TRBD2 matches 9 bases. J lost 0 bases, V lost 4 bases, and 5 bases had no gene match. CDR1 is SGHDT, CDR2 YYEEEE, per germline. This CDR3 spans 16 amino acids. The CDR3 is CASSRRLADSYNEQFF. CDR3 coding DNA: TGTGCCAGCAGCCGTAGACTAGCGGACTCCTACAATGAGCAGTTCTTC.

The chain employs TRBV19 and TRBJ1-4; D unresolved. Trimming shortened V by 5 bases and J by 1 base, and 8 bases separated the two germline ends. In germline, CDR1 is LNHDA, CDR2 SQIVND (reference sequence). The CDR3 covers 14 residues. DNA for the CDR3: TGTGCCAGTAGTCCCTACCAAACTAATGAAAAACTGTTTTTT. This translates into CASSPYQTNEKLFF.

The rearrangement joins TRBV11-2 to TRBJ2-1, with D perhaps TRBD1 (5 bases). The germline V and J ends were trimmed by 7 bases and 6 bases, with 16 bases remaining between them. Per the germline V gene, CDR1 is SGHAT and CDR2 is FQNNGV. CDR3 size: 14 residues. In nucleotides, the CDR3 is TGTGCCAGCAAGGGCCAGGGATGGGCCAATGAGCAGTTCTTC. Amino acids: CASKGQGWANEQFF. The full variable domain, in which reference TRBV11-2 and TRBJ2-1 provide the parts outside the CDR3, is EAGVAQSPRYKIIEKRQSVAFWCNPISGHATLYWYQQILGQGPKLLIQFQNNGVVDDSQLPKDRFSAERLKGVDSTLKIQPAKLEDSAVYLCASKGQGWANEQFFGPGTRLTVL.

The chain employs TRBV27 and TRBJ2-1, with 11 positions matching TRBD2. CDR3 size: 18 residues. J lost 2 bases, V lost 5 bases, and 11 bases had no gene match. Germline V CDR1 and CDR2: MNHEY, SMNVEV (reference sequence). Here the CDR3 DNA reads TGTGCCAGCAGTCTACTAGCGGGAGCGGGGGGCCCCTACAATGAGCAGTTCTTC. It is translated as CASSLLAGAGGPYNEQFF.

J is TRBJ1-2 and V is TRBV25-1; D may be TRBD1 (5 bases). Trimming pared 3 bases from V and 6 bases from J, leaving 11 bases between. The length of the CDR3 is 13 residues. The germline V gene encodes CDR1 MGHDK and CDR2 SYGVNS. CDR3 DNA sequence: TGTGCCAGCAGTGACAGGGTGTTGGATGGCTACACCTTC. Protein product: CASSDRVLDGYTF.

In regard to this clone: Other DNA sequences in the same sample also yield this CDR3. The CDR3 region is CASSYSQNTEAFF. In DNA, the CDR3 is TGTGCCAGCAGTTACTCTCAGAACACTGAAGCTTTCTTT. This sequence joins TRBV6-2 or TRBV6-3 and TRBJ1-1, with D hard to call. The CDR3 runs 13 residues. Between the trimmed V and J ends, which lost 0 bases and 1 base, there was a span of 3 bases. Germline V gene data show CDR1 as MNHEY and CDR2 as SVGEGT.

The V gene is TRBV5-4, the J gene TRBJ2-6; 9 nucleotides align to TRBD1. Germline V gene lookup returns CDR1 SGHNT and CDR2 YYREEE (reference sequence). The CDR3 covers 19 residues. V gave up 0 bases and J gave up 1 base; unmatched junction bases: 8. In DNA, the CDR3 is TGTGCCAGCAGCTTGGGACTCACAGGGGGCTCTTCTGGGGCCAACGTCCTGACTTTC. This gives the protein CASSLGLTGGSSGANVLTF. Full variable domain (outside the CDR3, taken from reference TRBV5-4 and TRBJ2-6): ETGVTQSPTHLIKTRGQQVTLRCSSQSGHNTVSWYQQALGQGPQFIFQYYREEENGRGNFPPRFSGLQFPNYSSELNVNALELDDSALYLCASSLGLTGGSSGANVLTFGAGSRLTVL.

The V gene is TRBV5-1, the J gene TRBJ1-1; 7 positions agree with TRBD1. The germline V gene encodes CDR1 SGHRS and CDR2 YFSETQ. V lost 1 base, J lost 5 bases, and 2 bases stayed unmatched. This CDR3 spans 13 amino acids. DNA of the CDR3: TGCGCCAGCAGCTTGACAGGGGTGACTGAAGCTTTCTTT. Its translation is CASSLTGVTEAFF.